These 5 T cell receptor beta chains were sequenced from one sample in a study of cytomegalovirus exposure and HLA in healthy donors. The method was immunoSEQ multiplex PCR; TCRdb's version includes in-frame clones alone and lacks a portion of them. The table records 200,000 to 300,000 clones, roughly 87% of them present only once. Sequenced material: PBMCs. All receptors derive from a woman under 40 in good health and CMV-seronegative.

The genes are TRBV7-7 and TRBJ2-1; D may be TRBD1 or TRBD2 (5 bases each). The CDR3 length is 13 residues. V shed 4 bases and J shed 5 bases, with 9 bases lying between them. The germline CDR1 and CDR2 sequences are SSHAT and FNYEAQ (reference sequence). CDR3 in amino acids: CASSYGTHNEQFF. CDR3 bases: TGTGCCAGCAGCTACGGGACGCACAATGAGCAGTTCTTC.

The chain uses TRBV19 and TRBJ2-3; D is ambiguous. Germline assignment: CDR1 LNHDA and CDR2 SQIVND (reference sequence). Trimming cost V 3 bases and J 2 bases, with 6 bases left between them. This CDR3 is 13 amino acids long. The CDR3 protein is CASSMGHTDTQYF. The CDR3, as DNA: TGTGCCAGTAGTATGGGCCACACAGATACGCAGTATTTT.

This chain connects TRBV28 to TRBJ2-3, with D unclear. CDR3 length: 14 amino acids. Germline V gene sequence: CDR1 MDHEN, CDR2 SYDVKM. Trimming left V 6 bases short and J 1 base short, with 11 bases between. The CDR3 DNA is TGTGCCAGCAGCAATTCGAGACGCACAGATACGCAGTATTTT. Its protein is CASSNSRRTDTQYF.

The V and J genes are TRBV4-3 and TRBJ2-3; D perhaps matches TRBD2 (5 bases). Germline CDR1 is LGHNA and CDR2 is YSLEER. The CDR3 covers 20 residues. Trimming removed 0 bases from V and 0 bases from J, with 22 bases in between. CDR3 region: CASSQDRVSGENPSTDTQYF. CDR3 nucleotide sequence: TGCGCCAGCAGCCAAGATCGAGTCTCCGGGGAGAACCCTAGCACAGATACGCAGTATTTT.

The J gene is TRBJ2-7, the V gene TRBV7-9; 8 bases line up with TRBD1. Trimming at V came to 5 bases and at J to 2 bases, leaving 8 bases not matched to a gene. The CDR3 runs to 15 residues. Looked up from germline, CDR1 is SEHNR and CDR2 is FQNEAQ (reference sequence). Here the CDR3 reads CASSVDRGNAYEQYF. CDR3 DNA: TGTGCCAGCAGCGTTGACAGGGGTAACGCCTACGAGCAGTACTTC.